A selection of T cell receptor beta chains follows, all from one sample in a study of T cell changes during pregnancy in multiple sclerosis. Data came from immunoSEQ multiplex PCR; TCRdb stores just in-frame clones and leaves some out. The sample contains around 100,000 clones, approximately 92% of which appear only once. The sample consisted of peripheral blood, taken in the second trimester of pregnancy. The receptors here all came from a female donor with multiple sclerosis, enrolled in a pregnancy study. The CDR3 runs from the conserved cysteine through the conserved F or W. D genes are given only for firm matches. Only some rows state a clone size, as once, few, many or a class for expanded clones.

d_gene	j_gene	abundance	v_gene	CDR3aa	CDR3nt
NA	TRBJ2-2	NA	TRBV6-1	CASSQGPNTGELFF	TGTGCCAGCAGTCAAGGGCCGAACACCGGGGAGCTGTTTTTT
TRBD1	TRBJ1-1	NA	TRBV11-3	CASSLRGRTEAFF	TGTGCCAGCAGCTTAAGGGGGCGGACTGAAGCTTTCTTT
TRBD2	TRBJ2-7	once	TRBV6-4	CASSSGTSGKVGYEQYF	TGTGCCAGCAGCTCCGGGACTAGCGGGAAAGTGGGCTACGAGCAGTACTTC
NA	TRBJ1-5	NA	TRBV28	CASSQGYQPQHF	TGTGCCAGCAGCCAGGGTTATCAGCCCCAGCATTTT
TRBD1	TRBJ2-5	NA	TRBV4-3	CASSLGQGGRETQYF	TGCGCCAGCAGCCTCGGACAGGGGGGAAGGGAGACCCAGTACTTC
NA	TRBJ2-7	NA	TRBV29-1	CSVEVMAEGAGEQYF	TGCAGCGTTGAGGTTATGGCGGAGGGAGCTGGCGAGCAGTACTTC
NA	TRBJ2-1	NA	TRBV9	CASSGGGPSYNEQFF	TGTGCCAGCAGCGGAGGAGGCCCCTCCTACAATGAGCAGTTCTTC
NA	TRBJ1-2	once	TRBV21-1	CASSEQGGYTF	TGTGCCAGCAGCGAACAGGGTGGCTACACCTTC
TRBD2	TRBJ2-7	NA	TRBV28	CASSFQAGGISYEQYF	TGTGCCAGCAGTTTCCAAGCGGGAGGGATTTCCTACGAGCAGTACTTC
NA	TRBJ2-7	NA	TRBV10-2	CASSGLIPYEQYF	TGCGCCAGCAGTGGACTTATACCTTACGAGCAGTACTTC
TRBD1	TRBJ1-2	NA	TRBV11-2	CASSLVHRGAHHGYTF	TGTGCCAGCAGCTTAGTGCACAGGGGCGCTCATCATGGCTACACCTTC
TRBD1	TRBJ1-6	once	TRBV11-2	CASSFGTAYNSPLHF	TGTGCCAGCAGCTTTGGGACAGCTTATAATTCACCCCTCCACTTT
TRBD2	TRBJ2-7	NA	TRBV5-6	CASSLEAGVGEQYF	TGTGCCAGCAGCTTGGAAGCGGGAGTAGGGGAGCAGTACTTC
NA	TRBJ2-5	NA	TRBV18	CASSPVPAMRETQYF	TGTGCCAGCTCACCCGTCCCCGCCATGAGGGAGACCCAGTACTTC
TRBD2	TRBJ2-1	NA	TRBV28	CASSLLLAGDFNEQFF	TGTGCCAGCAGTCTACTACTAGCGGGAGATTTCAATGAGCAGTTCTTC
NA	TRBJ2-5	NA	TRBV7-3	CASSASSSSLQETQYF	TGTGCCAGCAGCGCTAGTTCTAGCAGCCTACAAGAGACCCAGTACTTC
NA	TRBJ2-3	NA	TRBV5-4	CASSLLVVGTDTQYF	TGTGCCAGCAGCTTGTTGGTTGTAGGCACAGATACGCAGTATTTT
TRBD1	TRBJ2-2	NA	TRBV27	CAIKKGDRSTGELFF	TGTGCCATCAAAAAGGGGGACAGGAGCACCGGGGAGCTGTTTTTT
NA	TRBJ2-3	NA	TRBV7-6	CASSPTGDGSFVGQYF	TGTGCCAGCAGCCCTACGGGGGACGGGAGCTTTGTTGGGCAGTATTTT
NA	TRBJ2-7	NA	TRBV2	CASREAYEQYF	TGTGCCAGCAGGGAGGCCTACGAGCAGTACTTC
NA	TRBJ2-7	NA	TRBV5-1	CASRAGLTYEQYF	TGCGCCAGCAGGGCAGGACTAACCTACGAGCAGTACTTC
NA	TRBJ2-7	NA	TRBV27	CASPHRRRGGYYEQYF	TGTGCCAGCCCCCACCGGCGCCGGGGAGGTTACTACGAGCAGTACTTC
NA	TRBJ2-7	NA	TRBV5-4	CASSSSYEQYF	TGTGCCAGCAGCTCCAGCTACGAGCAGTACTTC
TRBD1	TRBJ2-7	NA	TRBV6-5	CASSYSTGGLEEQYF	TGTGCCAGCAGTTACTCGACAGGGGGTCTTGAGGAGCAGTACTTC
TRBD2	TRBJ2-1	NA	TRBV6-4	CASSDRGGSYNEQFF	TGTGCCAGCAGTGACCGCGGCGGGAGTTACAATGAGCAGTTCTTC
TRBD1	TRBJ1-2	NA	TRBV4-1	CASSQEPGSSTGEYTF	TGCGCCAGCAGCCAAGAACCGGGGTCCTCCACAGGGGAGTACACCTTC
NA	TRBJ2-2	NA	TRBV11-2	CASSRDGRELFF	TGTGCCAGCAGCCGGGATGGTCGGGAGCTGTTTTTT
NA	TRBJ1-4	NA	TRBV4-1	CASSQDGSGRNEKLFF	TGCGCCAGCAGCCAAGACGGGTCAGGGCGGAATGAAAAACTGTTTTTT
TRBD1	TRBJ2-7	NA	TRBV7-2	CASSRRQGSYEQYF	TGTGCCAGCAGCCGGAGACAGGGGAGCTACGAGCAGTACTTC
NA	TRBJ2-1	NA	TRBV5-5	CASSIAGGSNFF	TGTGCCAGCAGCATAGCTGGAGGCAGTAATTTCTTC
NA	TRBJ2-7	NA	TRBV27	CASSFLGAGVYYEQYF	TGTGCCAGCAGTTTTCTGGGTGCCGGGGTTTACTACGAGCAGTACTTC
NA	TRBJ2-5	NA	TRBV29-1	CSDTVGGTQYF	TGCAGCGACACCGTAGGGGGGACCCAGTACTTC